This entry concerns a single T cell receptor (beta chain). Authors' processing steps: Quantification of nucleated cells was approximated via reference gene primer amplification. Sequencing was performed with immunoSEQ multiplex PCR; in TCRdb, only in-frame clones are kept and a portion is missing. V and J calls and clone size come straight from that table; D and trimming were deduced from the DNA. Among 200,000 to 250,000 clones listed, 88% were seen once. Trimming pared 0 bases from V and 7 bases from J, leaving 6 bases between. The CDR3 sequence is 12 residues long. The germline V gene encodes CDR1 ENHRY and CDR2 SYGVKD. These data belong to a study of blood T cell repertoires in COVID-19.

Sequencing input: peripheral blood. The rearrangement uses TRBV10-3 and TRBJ1-2; D is uncertain. This TCR was recovered from a man younger than 35 with active or convalescent COVID-19. CDR3 bases: TGTGCCATCAGTGAGTCGGGCAGTGGCTACACCTTC. It encodes CAISESGSGYTF.